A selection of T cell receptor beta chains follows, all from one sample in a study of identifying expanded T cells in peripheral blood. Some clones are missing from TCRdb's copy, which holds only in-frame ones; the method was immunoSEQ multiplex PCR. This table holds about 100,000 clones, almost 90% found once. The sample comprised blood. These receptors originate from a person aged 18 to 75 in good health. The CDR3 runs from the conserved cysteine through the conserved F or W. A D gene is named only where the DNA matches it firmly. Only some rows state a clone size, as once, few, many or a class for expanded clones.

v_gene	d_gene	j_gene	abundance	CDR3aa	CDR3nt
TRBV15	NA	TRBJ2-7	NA	CATSTTGDPYF	TGTGCCACCAGTACGACGGGGGACCCGTACTTC
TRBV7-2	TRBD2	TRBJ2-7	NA	CASSSRLAGATYEQYF	TGTGCCAGCAGCTCTCGACTAGCGGGGGCCACCTACGAGCAGTACTTC
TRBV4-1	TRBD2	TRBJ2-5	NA	CASSQEGTSGQETQYF	TGCGCCAGCAGCCAAGAAGGGACTAGCGGACAAGAGACCCAGTACTTC
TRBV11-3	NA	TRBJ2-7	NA	CASSLDGDRIHF	TGTGCCAGCAGCTTAGATGGTGACAGGATCCACTTC
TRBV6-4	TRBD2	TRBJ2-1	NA	CASSQQWTSAEQFF	TGTGCCAGCAGTCAGCAGTGGACTAGCGCTGAGCAGTTCTTC
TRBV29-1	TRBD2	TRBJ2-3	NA	CSVEDRASGTDTQYF	TGCAGCGTTGAAGATCGGGCTAGCGGTACAGATACGCAGTATTTT
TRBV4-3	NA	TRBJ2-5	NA	CASSQEYRQETQYF	TGCGCCAGCAGCCAAGAGTACCGACAAGAGACCCAGTACTTC
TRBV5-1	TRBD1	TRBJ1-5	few	CASSLGPTGEQPQHF	TGCGCCAGCAGCTTGGGCCCCACAGGGGAGCAGCCCCAGCATTTT
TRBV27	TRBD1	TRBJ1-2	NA	CASSFSGQGYGYTF	TGTGCCAGCAGTTTCTCGGGACAGGGGTATGGCTACACCTTC
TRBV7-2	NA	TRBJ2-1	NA	CASSLYSDNEQFF	TGTGCCAGCAGCTTATATTCCGACAATGAGCAGTTCTTC
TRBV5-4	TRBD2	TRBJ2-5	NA	CASSFSGKGEETQYF	TGTGCCAGCAGCTTTAGCGGGAAAGGTGAAGAGACCCAGTACTTC
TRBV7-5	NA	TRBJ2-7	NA	CVEAVSYEQYF	TGTGTCGAGGCGGTGAGCTACGAGCAGTACTTC
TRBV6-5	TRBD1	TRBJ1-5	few	CASSYRGGDSAQHF	TGTGCCAGCAGTTACAGAGGGGGCGACTCGGCCCAGCATTTT
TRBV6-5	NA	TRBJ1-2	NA	CASKATGGGYTF	TGTGCCAGCAAGGCGACAGGTGGAGGCTACACCTTC
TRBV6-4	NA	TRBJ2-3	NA	CASSRTPEDTQYF	TGTGCCAGCAGTCGGACCCCGGAAGATACGCAGTATTTT
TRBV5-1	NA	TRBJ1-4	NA	CASSLGGLNRLFF	TGCGCCAGCAGCTTGGGGGGCCTCAATAGGCTGTTTTTT
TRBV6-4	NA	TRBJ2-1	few	CASSTRDTDHNEQFF	TGTGCCAGCAGTACTCGGGACACCGATCACAATGAGCAGTTCTTC
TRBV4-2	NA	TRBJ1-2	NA	CASSLPGPEVYGYTF	TGTGCCAGCAGCCTACCGGGACCGGAGGTCTATGGCTACACCTTC
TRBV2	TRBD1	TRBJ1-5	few	CASSERTGGAFQPQHF	TGTGCCAGCAGTGAGCGGACAGGGGGCGCATTTCAGCCCCAGCATTTT
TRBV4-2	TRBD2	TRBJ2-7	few	CASSQVGASGRFYEQYF	TGTGCCAGCAGCCAAGTCGGAGCTAGCGGGAGATTCTACGAGCAGTACTTC
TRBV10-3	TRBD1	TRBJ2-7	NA	CAISDPAPDRGEYEQYF	TGTGCCATCAGTGATCCAGCCCCGGACAGGGGGGAGTACGAGCAGTACTTC
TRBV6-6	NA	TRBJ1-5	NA	CASSVAAVQPQHF	TGTGCCAGCAGTGTGGCCGCGGTCCAGCCCCAGCATTTT
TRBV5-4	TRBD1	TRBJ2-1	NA	CASRRTGTDNEQFF	TGTGCCAGCAGGAGGACCGGGACAGACAATGAGCAGTTCTTC
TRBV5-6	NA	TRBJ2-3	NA	CASSLRISTDTQYF	TGTGCCAGCAGCTTGCGCATTTCCACAGATACGCAGTATTTT
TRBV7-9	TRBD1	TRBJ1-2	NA	CASSLRSTGVDGYTF	TGTGCCAGCAGCTTAAGGAGCACAGGGGTTGATGGCTACACCTTC
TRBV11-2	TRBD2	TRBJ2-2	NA	CASSSSRLSSGSVGELFF	TGTGCCAGCAGCTCCTCTCGACTCTCTAGCGGGAGTGTCGGGGAGCTGTTTTTT
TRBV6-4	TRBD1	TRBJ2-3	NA	CASSDSTGGDTQYF	TGTGCCAGCAGTGACTCGACAGGGGGAGATACGCAGTATTTT
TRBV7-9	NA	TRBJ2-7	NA	CASSSSGGAYEQYF	TGTGCCAGCAGCTCCTCGGGTGGGGCATACGAGCAGTACTTC
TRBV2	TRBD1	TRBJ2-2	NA	CASLPGQGRYTGELFF	TGTGCCAGCCTTCCGGGACAGGGGCGTTACACCGGGGAGCTGTTTTTT
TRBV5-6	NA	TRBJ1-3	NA	CASSAESSGNTIYF	TGTGCCAGCAGTGCAGAGTCCTCTGGAAACACCATATATTTT
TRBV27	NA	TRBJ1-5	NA	CASSFRGAAQPQHF	TGTGCCAGCAGTTTTCGGGGGGCGGCTCAGCCCCAGCATTTT
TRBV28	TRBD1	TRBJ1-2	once	CASSLSRQGPYTF	TGTGCCAGCAGCTTATCCCGACAGGGCCCATACACCTTC
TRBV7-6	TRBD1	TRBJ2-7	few	CASSLADRGYEQYF	TGTGCCAGCAGCTTAGCGGACAGGGGGTACGAGCAGTACTTC
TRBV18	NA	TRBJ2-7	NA	CASSQGPMRSYEQYF	TGTGCCAGCTCACAAGGGCCCATGCGGAGCTACGAGCAGTACTTC
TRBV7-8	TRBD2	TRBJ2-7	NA	CASIPLAGSYEQYF	TGTGCCAGCATCCCTCTAGCGGGCTCCTACGAGCAGTACTTC
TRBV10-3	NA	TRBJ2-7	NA	CAISESGGTYEQYF	TGTGCCATCAGTGAGTCTGGGGGTACCTACGAGCAGTACTTC
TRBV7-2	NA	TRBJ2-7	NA	CASSLEGPGAGYEQYF	TGTGCCAGCAGCTTAGAGGGGCCGGGCGCAGGCTACGAGCAGTACTTC
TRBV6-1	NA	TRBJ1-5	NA	CASSEVLFSLSNQPQHF	TGTGCCAGCAGTGAAGTCTTATTTAGCCTTAGCAATCAGCCCCAGCATTTT
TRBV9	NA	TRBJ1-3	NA	CASSVDRNTIYF	TGTGCCAGCAGCGTAGACAGAAACACCATATATTTT
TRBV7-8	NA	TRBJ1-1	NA	CASSGQTTEAFF	TGTGCCAGTTCCGGACAGACCACTGAAGCTTTCTTT
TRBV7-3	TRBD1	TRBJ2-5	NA	CASSLTTGSETQYF	TGTGCCAGCAGCTTAACGACAGGGTCAGAGACCCAGTACTTC
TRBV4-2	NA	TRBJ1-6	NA	CASSRQGQGGAGNSPLHF	TGTGCCAGCAGCCGCCAGGGCCAGGGAGGGGCCGGGAATTCACCCCTCCACTTT
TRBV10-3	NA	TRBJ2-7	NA	CAISPTGGNRSSYEQYF	TGTGCCATCAGTCCGACAGGTGGGAATAGGAGCTCCTACGAGCAGTACTTC
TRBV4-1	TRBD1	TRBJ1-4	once	CASSPPRDRVAPTNEKLFF	TGCGCCAGCAGCCCCCCCAGGGACAGGGTGGCTCCAACTAATGAAAAACTGTTTTTT
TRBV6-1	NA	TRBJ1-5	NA	CASSAIRGGNQPQHF	TGTGCCAGCAGTGCCATCCGGGGTGGCAATCAGCCCCAGCATTTT
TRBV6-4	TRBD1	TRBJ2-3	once	CASSERTGEDTQYF	TGTGCCAGCAGTGAGAGGACAGGGGAGGATACGCAGTATTTT
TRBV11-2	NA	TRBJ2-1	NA	CASSLDRQSANEQFF	TGTGCCAGCAGCTTAGATCGACAGTCAGCCAATGAGCAGTTCTTC
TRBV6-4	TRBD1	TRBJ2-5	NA	CASRGDNRERQGETQYF	TGTGCCAGCAGAGGGGACAACAGGGAGAGACAGGGAGAGACCCAGTACTTC